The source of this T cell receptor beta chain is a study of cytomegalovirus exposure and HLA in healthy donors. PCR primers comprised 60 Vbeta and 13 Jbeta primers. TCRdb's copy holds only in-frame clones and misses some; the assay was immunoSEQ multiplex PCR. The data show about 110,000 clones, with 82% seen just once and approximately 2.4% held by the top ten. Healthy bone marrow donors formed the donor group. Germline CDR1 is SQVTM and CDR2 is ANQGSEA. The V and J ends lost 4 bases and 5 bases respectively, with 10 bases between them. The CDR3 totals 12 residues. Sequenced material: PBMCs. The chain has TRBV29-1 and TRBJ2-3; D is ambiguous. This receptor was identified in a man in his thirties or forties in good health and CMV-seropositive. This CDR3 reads CSVVQDGDTQYF. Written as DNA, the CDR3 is TGCAGCGTTGTGCAGGATGGAGATACGCAGTATTTT.